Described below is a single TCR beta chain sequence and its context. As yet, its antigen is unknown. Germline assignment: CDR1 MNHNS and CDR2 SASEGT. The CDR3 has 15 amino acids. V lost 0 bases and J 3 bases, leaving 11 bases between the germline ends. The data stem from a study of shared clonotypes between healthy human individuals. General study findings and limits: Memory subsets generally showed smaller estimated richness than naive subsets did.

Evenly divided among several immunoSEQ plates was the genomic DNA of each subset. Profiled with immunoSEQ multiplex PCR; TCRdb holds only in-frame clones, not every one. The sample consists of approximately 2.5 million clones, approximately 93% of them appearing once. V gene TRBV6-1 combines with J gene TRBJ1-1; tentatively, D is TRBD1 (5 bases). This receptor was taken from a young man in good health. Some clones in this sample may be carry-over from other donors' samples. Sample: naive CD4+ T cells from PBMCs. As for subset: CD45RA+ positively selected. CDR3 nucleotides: TGTGCCAGCAGTGAAGCGCCAGGAGGGGACACTGAAGCTTTCTTT. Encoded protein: CASSEAPGGDTEAFF.